This entry concerns a single T cell receptor beta chain. The antigen remains undetermined. This specimen comes from a study of OX40 agonist ivuxolimab in advanced cancers. Study context: The mean age was about 57 years, ranging from 23 to 79, with under 90% of participants male.

Germline V CDR1 and CDR2: SGDLS, YYNGEE. V lost 3 bases and J lost 6, with 19 bases in between. This CDR3 spans 15 amino acids. Profiling relied on immunoSEQ multiplex PCR, and the TCRdb table lists in-frame clones only, not all of them. The sample yields some 98,000 clones, more than 85% seen once. The study, taken as a whole, reports: On average, a greater number of expanded clones characterised CD8+ T cells relative to CD4+. At 0.1 to 3.0 mg/kg, CD4+ and CD8+ blood T cells expanded clonally by week 6.

Drawing of blood for sampling happened at baseline, at cycle 4 day 1, and at cycle 7 day 1. This TCR was sampled from an adult with an advanced solid tumor such as melanoma, head and neck, liver or kidney cancer. The genes are TRBV9 and TRBJ2-7, with a tentative D call TRBD2 (5 bases). Source: CD4+ or CD8+ T cells sorted from blood, taken in a trial of the OX40 agonist ivuxolimab. The CDR3 nucleotides are TGTGCCAGCAGCGCACTAGGGTCGGATTCCGGCGAGCAGTACTTC. It yields the protein CASSALGSDSGEQYF.